The 26 T cell receptor beta chains reported below all come from one sample, sequenced in a study of T-cell reconstitution after alpha-beta-depleted transplantation in children. The TCRbeta library was prepared with unique molecular identifiers. TCRdb re-derived calls from the PCR reads in MiXCR, one entry per CDR3 protein. The sample includes roughly 500,000 distinct CDR3 sequences, 30% to 35% of them seen just once. The sequencing here drew on PBMCs from the stem cell graft donor, taken from the stem cell graft. These receptors all stem from a human donor who donated a stem cell graft to a child with aplastic anemia.

This clonotype has more than one count but fewer than ten. The CDR3: CASSPRGRTDTQYF. The CDR3 bases are TGTGCCAGCAGCCCCAGGGGCCGCACAGATACGCAGTATTTT. The V gene is TRBV7-2, the J gene TRBJ2-3; TRBD1 is a possible D gene (6 bases). V lost 5 bases and J 1 base, leaving 10 bases between the germline ends. The CDR3 is 14 amino acids. Germline V CDR1 and CDR2: SGHTA, FQGNSA.

This clonotype was observed a handful of times. The chain recombines TRBV20-1 with TRBJ2-5, with TRBD2 matching 7 bases. CDR3 length: 14 residues. The germline V gene has CDR1 DFQATT and CDR2 SNEGSKA (reference sequence). Trimming at V came to 3 bases and at J to 4 bases, leaving 8 bases not matched to a gene. Here the CDR3 DNA reads TGCAGTGCTAGCCCCGGTGGGGGGGTAGAGACCCAGTACTTC. It encodes CSASPGGGVETQYF.

The rearrangement links TRBV4-2 to TRBJ1-1; D unresolved. Germline CDR1 LGHNA, CDR2 YNFKEQ. V lost 0 bases and J 4 bases, leaving 3 bases between the germline ends. This CDR3 region has 12 residues. The CDR3 DNA sequence: TGTGCCAGCAGCCAAGAGGCCACTGAAGCTTTCTTT. It is translated as CASSQEATEAFF.

The chain uses TRBV6-1 and TRBJ1-2; perhaps TRBD1 as D (5 bases). Per the germline V gene, CDR1 is MNHNS and CDR2 is SASEGT. This CDR3 region has 13 residues. The V and J ends lost 6 bases and 4 bases respectively, with 12 bases between them. In DNA form, the CDR3 reads TGTGCCAGCAGGGGGACGGGTGGCTATGGCTACACCTTC. Protein sequence: CASRGTGGYGYTF.

The table lists this clonotype with a few counts. The CDR3 DNA sequence: TGTGCCAGCAGTGGACTCTTGAACACTGAAGCTTTCTTT. Protein: CASSGLLNTEAFF. The rearrangement uses TRBV7-2 and TRBJ1-1; D remains ambiguous. V lost 6 bases and J lost 0, with 8 bases in between. CDR3 length: 13 amino acids. Germline V lookup: CDR1 SGHTA, CDR2 FQGNSA.

There are a few counts of this clonotype. The chain employs TRBV5-1 and TRBJ2-7, with D perhaps TRBD2 (5 bases). The V gene's germline CDR1 is SGHRS and CDR2 YFSETQ. V lost 0 bases and J 0 bases, leaving 10 bases between the germline ends. The CDR3 extends over 15 amino acids. CDR3 coding DNA: TGCGCCAGCAGCTTGGGATTTGGGAGCTCCTACGAGCAGTACGTC. Translating gives CASSLGFGSSYEQYV.

The chain links TRBV30 to TRBJ1-2; D gene unclear. CDR1 GTSNPN and CDR2 SVGIG come from the germline V gene (reference sequence). The CDR3 length is 12 residues. Trimming pared 5 bases from V and 7 bases from J, leaving 14 bases between. DNA of the CDR3: TGTGCCTGGCGGACCCCGACGGGTGGCTACACCTTC. Translation: CAWRTPTGGYTF.

V is TRBV30 and J is TRBJ1-1; no firm D call. The CDR3 sequence is 12 residues long. The V end was cut by 0 bases, the J end by 7 bases, with 9 bases between. Per germline, CDR1 GTSNPN and CDR2 SVGIG (reference sequence). CDR3 loop: CAWSVWEGEAFF. CDR3 nucleotide sequence: TGTGCCTGGAGTGTCTGGGAGGGTGAAGCTTTCTTT.

The chain is built from TRBV9 and TRBJ2-5; D is unresolved. The CDR3 runs 17 residues. Deletions cut 4 bases from V and 1 base from J, with 20 bases between. The germline V gene has CDR1 SGDLS and CDR2 YYNGEE. The CDR3 nucleotides are TGTGCCAGCAGCCGCCCCTCCCTTGGACGGTTCCAAGAGACCCAGTACTTC. Translation gives CASSRPSLGRFQETQYF. The complete variable domain, with remaining parts taken from reference TRBV9 and TRBJ2-5, reads DSGVTQTPKHLITATGQRVTLRCSPRSGDLSVYWYQQSLDQGLQFLIQYYNGEERAKGNILERFSAQQFPDLHSELNLSSLELGDSALYFCASSRPSLGRFQETQYFGPGTRLLVL.

This chain uses TRBV7-9 with TRBJ2-7, with D perhaps matching TRBD2 (5 bases). Germline assignment: CDR1 SEHNR and CDR2 FQNEAQ (reference sequence). The V end lost 2 bases, the J end lost 0 bases, and 14 bases lay between the germline ends. The CDR3 sequence is 16 residues long. CDR3: CASSLTTGLSSYEQYF. CDR3 nucleotide sequence: TGTGCCAGCAGCTTAACCACGGGGTTGTCCTCCTACGAGCAGTACTTC.

The chain links TRBV5-4 to TRBJ2-3; perhaps TRBD2 as D (5 bases). V was shortened by 4 bases and J by 5 bases, with 20 bases between the two germline ends. Per the germline V gene, CDR1 is SGHNT and CDR2 is YYREEE (reference sequence). This CDR3 is built from 16 residues. The DNA of the CDR3 is TGTGCCAGCAGCCCGGCCCAGCGGCGGGCGGGAGATACGCAGTATTTT. It specifies CASSPAQRRAGDTQYF.

This clonotype was seen more than once but under ten times. The CDR3 sequence is CASSTRDRAYEQYF. CDR3 nucleotide sequence: TGTGCCAGCAGTACCCGGGACAGGGCTTACGAGCAGTACTTC. The V and J genes are TRBV6-1 and TRBJ2-7; 9 bases fit TRBD1. This CDR3 has 14 amino acids. Germline V gives CDR1 MNHNS, CDR2 SASEGT. The V gene end was trimmed by 5 bases and the J gene end by 4 bases; junction bases not matched to a gene: 6.

This clonotype was detected a few times. The chain carries TRBV5-1 and TRBJ2-2; no clear D gene. The V gene's germline CDR1 is SGHRS and CDR2 YFSETQ. The germline V and J ends were trimmed by 4 bases and 0 bases, with 7 bases remaining between them. CDR3 length: 14 amino acids. The CDR3 coding sequence is TGCGCCAGCAGCCGGAGCGCGAACACCGGGGAGCTGTTTTTT. It codes for CASSRSANTGELFF.

J is TRBJ2-7 and V is TRBV20-1; TRBD2 aligns across 7 bases. The CDR3 covers 16 residues. Per the germline V gene, CDR1 is DFQATT and CDR2 is SNEGSKA (reference sequence). V was pared by 0 bases and J by 3 bases, with 11 bases of the junction left unmatched. CDR3 DNA: TGCAGTGCTAGAGAACAAGTAGCGGGCGCCGTCTACGAGCAGTACTTC. Translating gives CSAREQVAGAVYEQYF.

The chain carries TRBV6-4 and TRBJ2-5, with D maybe TRBD2 (6 bases). The V gene lost 3 bases and the J gene lost 1 base, with 18 bases spanning the gap. This CDR3 is 17 amino acids long. The germline CDR1 and CDR2 sequences are MRHNA and SNTAGT. The CDR3 DNA is TGTGCCAGCAGTGATCCGAAAAGGGGACTTTTCCAAGAGACCCAGTACTTC. It is translated as CASSDPKRGLFQETQYF.

This clonotype was observed a handful of times. This chain joins TRBV20-1 and TRBJ1-1, with D unclear. This CDR3 region has 14 residues. Germline V gives CDR1 DFQATT, CDR2 SNEGSKA (reference sequence). With 0 bases removed from V and 2 bases from J, the gap between germline ends came to 10 bases. The CDR3 reads CSAREMGLNTEAFF. The DNA of the CDR3 is TGCAGTGCTAGAGAAATGGGCCTTAACACTGAAGCTTTCTTT.

The chain has TRBV9 and TRBJ2-3; D remains unclear. Germline CDR1 is SGDLS and CDR2 is YYNGEE. The germline V and J ends were trimmed by 3 bases and 3 bases, with 11 bases remaining between them. The CDR3 length is 14 residues. The CDR3 DNA reads TGTGCCAGCAGCGCCACCGGGTCGACAGATACGCAGTATTTT. Translating it yields CASSATGSTDTQYF.

The chain joins TRBV19 to TRBJ2-1; 7 bases are a match to TRBD2. Germline CDR1 and CDR2: LNHDA and SQIVND (reference sequence). CDR3 length: 14 residues. J gave up 10 bases and V 3 bases, and 9 bases lay outside the gene matches. In DNA form, the CDR3 reads TGTGCCAGTAGTATTATTGTAGCGGGCACCGAGCAGTTCTTC. Translating it yields CASSIIVAGTEQFF.

This clonotype was seen a handful of times. The J gene is TRBJ1-6, the V gene TRBV27; D possibly corresponds to TRBD1 (6 bases). The CDR3 consists of 16 residues. From germline, CDR1 is MNHEY and CDR2 SMNVEV (reference sequence). V gave up 7 bases and J gave up 13 bases, with 26 bases separating them. The CDR3 DNA follows: TGTGCCAGCACCAGGTGGGGAGACTCCAGGGGATTGCCCCTCCACTTT. It is translated as CASTRWGDSRGLPLHF.

V usage is TRBV30 and J usage is TRBJ2-7; tentatively, D is TRBD2 (5 bases). Deletions cut 4 bases from V and 3 bases from J, with 13 bases between. The CDR3 contains 13 residues. The germline V gene encodes CDR1 GTSNPN and CDR2 SVGIG (reference sequence). The CDR3 is CAWTAAGIYEQYV. The CDR3 bases are TGTGCCTGGACGGCGGCGGGCATCTACGAGCAGTACGTC.

The chain couples TRBV19 to TRBJ2-2; D not resolved. Trimming stripped 4 bases from V and 9 bases from J, with 12 bases between. CDR3 length equals 13 residues. Germline V lookup: CDR1 LNHDA, CDR2 SQIVND (reference sequence). This CDR3 reads CASSSVALRELFF. The CDR3 DNA is TGTGCCAGTAGTAGCGTGGCCCTACGGGAGCTGTTTTTT.

The chain carries TRBV29-1 and TRBJ1-1; D uncertain. Germline assignment: CDR1 SQVTM and CDR2 ANQGSEA. V lost 4 bases, J lost 1 base, and 4 bases lay in between. This CDR3 has 11 amino acids. The CDR3 sequence: CSVARNTEAFF. CDR3 sequence (DNA): TGCAGCGTTGCCAGGAACACTGAAGCTTTCTTT.

As to this clonotype: No conserved phenylalanine or tryptophan ends this CDR3, so it is likely a read error. It is unclear where the CDR3 begins or ends on the DNA, so no DNA is shown, and the CDR3 is as TCRdb lists it. CDR3 in amino acids: CASSSPGSSR. The rearrangement uses TRBV6-2 or TRBV6-3 and TRBJ2-1; the table's D call, TRBD1, was not checked against the DNA. Germline V gives CDR1 MNHEY, CDR2 SVGEGT. The CDR3 totals 10 residues, both ends included.

The chain combines TRBV20-1 with TRBJ2-7, with D possibly matching TRBD1 (6 bases). Germline V CDR1 and CDR2: DFQATT, SNEGSKA (reference sequence). V was trimmed by 4 bases and J by 6 bases, leaving 13 bases between them. This CDR3 is built from 12 residues. CDR3 DNA sequence: TGCAGTGCTACTAACAGGGAAGGCGAGCAGTACTTC. It specifies CSATNREGEQYF.

This clonotype was seen more than once but under ten times. The chain joins TRBV18 to TRBJ1-1; 9 bases fit TRBD1. Germline trimming cut 2 bases from V and 3 bases from J; bases unmatched to any gene: 16. Germline values: CDR1 KGHSH, CDR2 LQKENI. The CDR3 is 19 amino acids. DNA of the CDR3: TGTGCCAGCTCACCAGTGCTTTACGGACAGGGGCCCCAGGACACTGAAGCTTTCTTT. Protein product: CASSPVLYGQGPQDTEAFF.

This CDR3 reads CASSLNSFYEQYF. The CDR3 DNA reads TGTGCCAGCAGCCTCAACTCCTTCTACGAGCAGTACTTC. The gene calls are TRBV28 and TRBJ2-7; D gene unclear. With 6 bases removed from V and 3 bases from J, the gap between germline ends came to 12 bases. The V gene's germline CDR1 is MDHEN and CDR2 SYDVKM. This CDR3 spans 13 amino acids.